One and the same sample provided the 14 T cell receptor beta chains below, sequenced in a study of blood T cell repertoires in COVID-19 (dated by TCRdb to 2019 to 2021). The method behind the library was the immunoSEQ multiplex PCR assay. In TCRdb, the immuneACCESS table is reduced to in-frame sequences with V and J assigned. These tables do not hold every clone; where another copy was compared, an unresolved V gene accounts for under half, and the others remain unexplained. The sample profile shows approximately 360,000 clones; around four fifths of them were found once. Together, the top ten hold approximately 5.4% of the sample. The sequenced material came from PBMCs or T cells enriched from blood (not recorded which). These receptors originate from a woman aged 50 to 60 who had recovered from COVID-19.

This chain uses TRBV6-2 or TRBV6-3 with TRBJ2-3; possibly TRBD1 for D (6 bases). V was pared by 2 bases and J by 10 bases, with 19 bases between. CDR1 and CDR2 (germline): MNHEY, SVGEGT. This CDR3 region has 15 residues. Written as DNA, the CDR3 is TGTGCCAGCAGTTACGAAGGGGGTAAGGGTTCGGCGCAGTATTTT. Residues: CASSYEGGKGSAQYF.

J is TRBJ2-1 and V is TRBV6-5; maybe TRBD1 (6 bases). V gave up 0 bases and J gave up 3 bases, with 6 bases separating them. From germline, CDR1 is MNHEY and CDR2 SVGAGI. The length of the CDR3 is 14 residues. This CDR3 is CASSYSDSYNEQFF. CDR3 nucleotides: TGTGCCAGCAGTTACTCGGACAGCTACAATGAGCAGTTCTTC.

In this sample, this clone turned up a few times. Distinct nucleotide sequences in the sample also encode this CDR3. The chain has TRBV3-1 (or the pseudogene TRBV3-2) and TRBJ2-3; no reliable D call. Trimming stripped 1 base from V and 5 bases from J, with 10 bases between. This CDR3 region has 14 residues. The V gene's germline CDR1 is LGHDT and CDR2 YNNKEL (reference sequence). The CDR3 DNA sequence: TGTGCCAGCAGCCAAGTTGGATCGGGAGATACGCAGTATTTT. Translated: CASSQVGSGDTQYF.

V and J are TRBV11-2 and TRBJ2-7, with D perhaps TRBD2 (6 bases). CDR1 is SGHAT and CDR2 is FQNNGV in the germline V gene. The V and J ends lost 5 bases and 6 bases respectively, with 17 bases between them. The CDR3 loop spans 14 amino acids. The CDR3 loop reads CASSAGRSFSEQYF. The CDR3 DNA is TGTGCCAGCAGCGCGGGGCGGAGTTTCTCCGAGCAGTACTTC.

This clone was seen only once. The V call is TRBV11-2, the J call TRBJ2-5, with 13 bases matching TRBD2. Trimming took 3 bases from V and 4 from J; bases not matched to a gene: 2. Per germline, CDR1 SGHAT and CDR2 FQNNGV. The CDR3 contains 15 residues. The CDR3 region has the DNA TGTGCCAGCAGCTTTACTAGCGGGGGGGGAGAGACCCAGTACTTC. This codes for CASSFTSGGGETQYF.

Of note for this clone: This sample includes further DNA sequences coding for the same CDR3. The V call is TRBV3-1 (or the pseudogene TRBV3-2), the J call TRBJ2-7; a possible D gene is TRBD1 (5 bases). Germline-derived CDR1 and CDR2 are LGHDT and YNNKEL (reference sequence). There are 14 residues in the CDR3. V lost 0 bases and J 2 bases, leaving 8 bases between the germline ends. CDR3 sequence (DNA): TGTGCCAGCAGCCAAGAAAGGGGAACCTACGAGCAGTACTTC. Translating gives CASSQERGTYEQYF.

The CDR3: CASRAGSSYEQYF. CDR3 DNA: TGTGCCAGTAGAGCGGGGAGCTCCTACGAGCAGTACTTC. The J gene is TRBJ2-7, the V gene TRBV3-1 (or the pseudogene TRBV3-2); 7 nucleotides agree with TRBD2. The CDR3 spans 13 residues. CDR1 LGHDT and CDR2 YNNKEL come from the germline V gene (reference sequence). V dropped 9 bases and J dropped 0; count of bases not matched to a gene: 5.

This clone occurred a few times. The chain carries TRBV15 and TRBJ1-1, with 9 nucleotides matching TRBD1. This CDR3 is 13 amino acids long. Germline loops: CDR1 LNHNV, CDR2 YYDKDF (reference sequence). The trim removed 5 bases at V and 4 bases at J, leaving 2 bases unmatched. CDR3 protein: CATSQGQGTEAFF. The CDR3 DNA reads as TGTGCCACCAGCCAGGGACAGGGCACTGAAGCTTTCTTT.

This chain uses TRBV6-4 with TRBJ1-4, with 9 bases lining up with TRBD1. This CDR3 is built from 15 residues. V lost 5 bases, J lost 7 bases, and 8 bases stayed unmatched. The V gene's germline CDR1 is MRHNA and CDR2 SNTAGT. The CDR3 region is CASSRGQGSGEKLFF. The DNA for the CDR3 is TGTGCCAGCAGTAGAGGACAGGGGTCTGGTGAAAAACTGTTTTTT.

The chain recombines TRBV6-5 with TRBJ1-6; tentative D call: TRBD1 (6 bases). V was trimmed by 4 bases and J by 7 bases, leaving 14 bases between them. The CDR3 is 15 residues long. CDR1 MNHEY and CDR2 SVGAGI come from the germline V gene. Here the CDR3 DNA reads TGTGCCAGCAGTTCCCGGGGACATGCCAATTCACCCCTCCACTTT. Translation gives CASSSRGHANSPLHF.

As DNA, the CDR3 is TGTGCCAGCAGTTATGGCGGGCCCGGGTTGGGAGAGACCCAGTACTTC. The encoded protein is CASSYGGPGLGETQYF. The chain couples TRBV6-5 to TRBJ2-5; D might be TRBD2 (5 bases). This CDR3 is built from 16 residues. Germline-derived CDR1 and CDR2 are MNHEY and SVGAGI. V lost 3 bases and J 4 bases, leaving 18 bases between the germline ends.

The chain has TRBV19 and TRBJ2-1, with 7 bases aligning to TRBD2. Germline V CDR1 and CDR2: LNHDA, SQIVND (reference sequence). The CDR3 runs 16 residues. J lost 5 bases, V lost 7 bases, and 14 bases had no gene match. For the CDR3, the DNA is TGTGCCAGTAACGGGGAGCGGCGGGGGACCCACAATGAGCAGTTCTTC. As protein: CASNGERRGTHNEQFF. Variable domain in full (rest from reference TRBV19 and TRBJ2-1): DGGITQSPKYLFRKEGQNVTLSCEQNLNHDAMYWYRQDPGQGLRLIYYSQIVNDFQKGDIAEGYSVSREKKESFPLTVTSAQKNPTAFYLCASNGERRGTHNEQFFGPGTRLTVL.

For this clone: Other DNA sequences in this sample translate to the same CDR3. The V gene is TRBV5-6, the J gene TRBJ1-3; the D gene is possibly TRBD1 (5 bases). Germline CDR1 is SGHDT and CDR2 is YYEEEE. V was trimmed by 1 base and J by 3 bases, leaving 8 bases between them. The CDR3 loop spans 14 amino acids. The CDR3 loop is CASSLRGGGNTIYF. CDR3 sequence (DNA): TGTGCCAGCAGCTTGAGGGGTGGTGGAAACACCATATATTTT.

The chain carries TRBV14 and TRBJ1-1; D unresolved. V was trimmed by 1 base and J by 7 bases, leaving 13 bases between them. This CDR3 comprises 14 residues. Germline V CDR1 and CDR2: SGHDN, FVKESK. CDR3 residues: CASSQVFEGNEAFF. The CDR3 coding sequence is TGTGCCAGCAGCCAAGTATTTGAGGGAAATGAAGCTTTCTTT.